Following are 9 T cell receptor beta chains from one sample sequenced in a study of shared T cell receptors in the human thymus. Profiling relied on immunoSEQ multiplex PCR, and the TCRdb table lists in-frame clones only, not all of them. The data hold hundreds of thousands of clones, with around 78% observed a single time. A further study also used this sample, focusing on human thymus T cells.

Sequences were obtained from thymocytes. The source is a boy under two years old with a congenital heart defect.

The chain joins TRBV27 to TRBJ1-5; D is perhaps TRBD1 (5 bases). CDR1 and CDR2 from the germline V gene are MNHEY and SMNVEV (reference sequence). CDR3 size: 16 residues. In nucleotides, the CDR3 is TGTACCTTTCTTGGGGCTGAGCGGGGGAGCAATCAGCCCCAGCATTTT. This codes for CTFLGAERGSNQPQHF.

This clone was picked up a small number of times. The chain links TRBV27 to TRBJ1-2; 9 bases agree with TRBD1. Germline lookup yields CDR1 MNHEY and CDR2 SMNVEV (reference sequence). The CDR3 runs to 12 residues. Unmatched junction bases numbered 4, after V lost 6 bases and J lost 8 bases. The CDR3 sequence: CASRLTGGGYTF. The CDR3 DNA reads TGTGCCAGCAGATTGACAGGGGGAGGCTACACCTTC.

The chain recombines TRBV19 with TRBJ2-4; TRBD1 might be the D (5 bases). V was pared by 5 bases and J by 2 bases, with 10 bases between. The CDR3 runs 14 residues. CDR1 LNHDA and CDR2 SQIVND come from the germline V gene (reference sequence). CDR3 sequence (DNA): TGTGCCAGTAGTGGGGCAGGGACCAAAAACATTCAGTACTTC. This gives the protein CASSGAGTKNIQYF. Supplemented by reference TRBV19 and TRBJ2-4, the full variable domain reads DGGITQSPKYLFRKEGQNVTLSCEQNLNHDAMYWYRQDPGQGLRLIYYSQIVNDFQKGDIAEGYSVSREKKESFPLTVTSAQKNPTAFYLCASSGAGTKNIQYFGAGTRLSVL.

The chain joins TRBV4-2 to TRBJ1-2; D is ambiguous. From germline, CDR1 is LGHNA and CDR2 YNFKEQ. The CDR3 totals 14 residues. Trimming took off 2 bases at V and 5 bases at J, with 12 bases between the two ends. For the CDR3, the DNA is TGTGCCAGCAGCCAAACTCCTACTCTTTATGGCTACACCTTC. This gives the protein CASSQTPTLYGYTF.

In the case of this clone: One end of the junction varies from germline; a read error may be responsible. The CDR3 loop is CVSSLSRDRDPYEQYF. CDR3 DNA: TGTGTCAGCAGTTTAAGCCGAGACAGGGATCCCTACGAGCAGTACTTC. The V call is TRBV27, the J call TRBJ2-7; TRBD1 matches 7 bases. CDR3 length: 16 residues. The germline V gene has CDR1 MNHEY and CDR2 SMNVEV (reference sequence).

V is TRBV5-4 and J is TRBJ2-1, with D possibly being TRBD2 (5 bases). Trimming took off 3 bases at V and 8 bases at J, with 15 bases between the two ends. This CDR3 contains 14 residues. In germline, CDR1 is SGHNT, CDR2 YYREEE (reference sequence). The CDR3 region has the DNA TGTGCCAGCAGCTCGGGGAGACTGGGCGATGAGCAGTTCTTC. Encoded protein: CASSSGRLGDEQFF.

The J gene is TRBJ2-1, the V gene TRBV16; 8 nucleotides line up with TRBD2. The V segment lost 1 base and the J segment 9 bases; nucleotides outside the gene matches: 11. From germline, CDR1 is KGHSY and CDR2 FQNENV. CDR3 length equals 16 residues. The CDR3 DNA reads as TGTGCCAGCAGCCAATTGACCCCAGGCCGGGAGGGTGAGCAGTTCTTC. Protein product: CASSQLTPGREGEQFF.

This clone was found once. The CDR3 bases are TGTGCCAGCAGACCTAAGACCGGGACAGGATACACAGATACGCAGTATTTT. Its translation is CASRPKTGTGYTDTQYF. J is TRBJ2-3 and V is TRBV5-4; TRBD1 matches at 8 bases. The CDR3 consists of 17 residues. V gave up 5 bases and J gave up 2 bases; unmatched junction bases: 13. Germline V gene lookup returns CDR1 SGHNT and CDR2 YYREEE (reference sequence).

The J gene is TRBJ1-5, the V gene TRBV15, with a tentative D call TRBD1 (6 bases). This CDR3 is built from 16 residues. The V gene lost 2 bases and the J gene lost 4 bases, with 15 bases spanning the gap. From germline, CDR1 is LNHNV and CDR2 YYDKDF (reference sequence). CDR3 in DNA: TGTGCCACCAGCAGATCCCGACAGGTTCAGAATCAGCCCCAGCATTTT. Protein sequence: CATSRSRQVQNQPQHF. Using reference TRBV15 and TRBJ1-5 for the parts outside the CDR3, the full variable domain is DAMVIQNPRYQVTQFGKPVTLSCSQTLNHNVMYWYQQKSSQAPKLLFHYYDKDFNNEADTPDNFQSRRPNTSFCFLDIRSPGLGDTAMYLCATSRSRQVQNQPQHFGDGTRLSIL.